Sequencing of this T cell receptor beta chain was carried out in a study of blood T cell repertoires in COVID-19. Whole-study context: The study drew acute and convalescent COVID-19 samples from the United States, Italy and Spain. Nucleic acid was either cDNA or gDNA, and it came from T cells, B-cell-depleted T cells, or PBMCs.

In the authors' methods: Cell counts per sample came from amplifying reference gene primers. Repertoires were generated with immunoSEQ multiplex PCR, while TCRdb's copy carries only in-frame clones and drops some. That table is the source of V, J and clone size, and D and trimming were worked out from the DNA. This table holds 75,000 to 85,000 clones, roughly 85% found once. This TCR came from a human donor in a cohort sampled during active COVID-19. Sequenced sample: peripheral blood.

The DNA of the CDR3 is TGTGCCAGCAGTTCCGGGACAGGGGCCGCCTACGAGCAGTACTTC. Amino acids: CASSSGTGAAYEQYF. V and J are TRBV27 and TRBJ2-7; 10 bases agree with TRBD1. This CDR3 is 15 amino acids long. Germline trimming cut 4 bases from V and 2 bases from J; bases unmatched to any gene: 5. Germline values: CDR1 MNHEY, CDR2 SMNVEV (reference sequence).